These T cell receptor beta chains were read from a single sample in a study of regulatory T cells in long-lasting Graves disease. TCRdb re-called the multiplex PCR reads with MiXCR, one entry per CDR3 protein. This sample has 560,000 or so distinct CDR3 sequences, with about 16% found just once. The same specimen was also included in a second study, on T cells in Graves' hyperthyroidism and ophthalmopathy.

Sequences were derived from peripheral blood mononuclear cells (PBMCs), sampled at new diagnosis, from a patient treated with antithyroid drugs. All receptors derive from a man younger than 30 with Graves disease. The CDR3 runs from the conserved cysteine through the conserved F or W. D genes are given only for firm matches. Clone size appears in some rows only: once, few, many, or a class for an expanded clone.

DNA	CDR3	size	D	V	J
TGTGCCATCAGTGTCCTCGGGGCGGCTGAAGCTTTCTTT	CAISVLGAAEAFF	few	-	TRBV10-3	TRBJ1-1
TGTGCCAGCAGTTACCCGGGACAGGACTCTGGAAACACCATATATTTT	CASSYPGQDSGNTIYF	-	TRBD1	TRBV6-5	TRBJ1-3
TGTGCCAGCGGGAATCCACACACTATAGATACGCAGTATTTT	CASGNPHTIDTQYF	few	-	TRBV12-3/TRBV12-4	TRBJ2-3
TGCGCCAGCAGCCAAGACGCCAGGGCTAGCGGGAGGGCCGGGGAGCTGTTTTTT	CASSQDARASGRAGELFF	-	TRBD2	TRBV4-1	TRBJ2-2
TGTGCCAGCAGCTTAGCGCGGGGGAGTCCAGCTGGATTTTCCTACGAGCAGTACTTC	CASSLARGSPAGFSYEQYF	many	TRBD2	TRBV7-8	TRBJ2-7
TGCAGTGCCAAAGGCACCGGGGAGCTGTTTTTT	CSAKGTGELFF	many	-	TRBV20-1	TRBJ2-2
TGTGCCACCCGTGCGGGAGAGGGTACCGGGGAGCTGTTTTTT	CATRAGEGTGELFF	few	TRBD2	TRBV3-1	TRBJ2-2
TGCAGTGCTAGAGATGGAGCGGGACTGAATGAGCAGTTCTTC	CSARDGAGLNEQFF	-	TRBD2	TRBV20-1	TRBJ2-1
TGTGCCAGCGGTTATACTACCGGGACTAGCGGGATGTTAGATGAGCAGTTCTTC	CASGYTTGTSGMLDEQFF	few	TRBD2	TRBV27	TRBJ2-1
TGCAGTGCTAGGGGGACCCCCACACGGGGTACGCAGTATTTT	CSARGTPTRGTQYF	-	-	TRBV20-1	TRBJ2-3
TGCAGTGCTAGGGGCACTAGCGGGATTCCCGGGGAGCTGTTTTTT	CSARGTSGIPGELFF	-	TRBD2	TRBV20-1	TRBJ2-2
TGTGCCAGCAGCACCCGGGACAGGGTTTCCTCCTACGAGCAGTACTTC	CASSTRDRVSSYEQYF	-	TRBD1	TRBV11-3	TRBJ2-7
TGTGCCAGCAATACGCAGTGGCGGGCGAACACCGGGGAGCTGTTTTTT	CASNTQWRANTGELFF	few	-	TRBV6-1	TRBJ2-2
TGTGCCAGCAGCCCCTTCGGACAGATTAATGAGCAGTTCTTC	CASSPFGQINEQFF	-	-	TRBV28	TRBJ2-1
TGTGCCAGCAGCGTCACCCTAGGGGGTACGGGCTATGGCTACACCTTC	CASSVTLGGTGYGYTF	-	-	TRBV7-9	TRBJ1-2
TGTGCCTGGAGTGTTTACGGGGGCTCGAACACTGAAGCTTTCTTT	CAWSVYGGSNTEAFF	few	-	TRBV30	TRBJ1-1
TGTGCCAGCAGTACCACAGGGTTTGGATACAATGAGCAGTTCTTC	CASSTTGFGYNEQFF	few	-	TRBV2	TRBJ2-1
TGTGCCAGCAGCCAAGATCATACACTGACCCGGCGGGAGGGGTTTTCCTACGAGCAGTACTTC	CASSQDHTLTRREGFSYEQYF	many	TRBD2	TRBV3-1	TRBJ2-7
TGTGCCAGCTCACCAAGACAGGGGGATGAGCAGTTCTTC	CASSPRQGDEQFF	-	TRBD1	TRBV18	TRBJ2-1
TGTGCCAGCAGCGTTTGGACTAGCGGGAGTTACAATGAGCAGTTCTTC	CASSVWTSGSYNEQFF	-	TRBD2	TRBV14	TRBJ2-1
TGTGCCAGCAGCTCGCTGACAGCACCCAGCTCCTACGAGCAGTACTTC	CASSSLTAPSSYEQYF	many	-	TRBV7-9	TRBJ2-7
TGTGCCATTCCGACCGACTCCTACAATGAGCAGTTCTTC	CAIPTDSYNEQFF	-	-	TRBV2	TRBJ2-1
TGTGCCAGCAGCTTATCCGGGGGGTCCTACGAGCAGTACTTC	CASSLSGGSYEQYF	many	TRBD2	TRBV27	TRBJ2-7
TGTGCCACCTCGACCTGGGACAGGGATGACCTTAGCGGGAGGGTCTACGAGCAGTACTTC	CATSTWDRDDLSGRVYEQYF	many	TRBD2	TRBV27	TRBJ2-7
TGTGCCAGCAGCTCTAAGACAGGGCGATTGGGGACCCAGTACTTC	CASSSKTGRLGTQYF	many	TRBD1	TRBV6-1	TRBJ2-5
TGTGCCAGCAGCCAGTCGACCGTCACAGATACGCAGTATTTT	CASSQSTVTDTQYF	-	-	TRBV3-1	TRBJ2-3
TGTGCCATCAGTGAGAGGGGACAGGGCGGCGAAAAACTGTTTTTT	CAISERGQGGEKLFF	few	TRBD1	TRBV10-3	TRBJ1-4
TGTGCCAGCAGTCGGGACAGGGGCATGGATGAGCAGTTCTTC	CASSRDRGMDEQFF	many	TRBD1	TRBV7-9	TRBJ2-1
TGTGCCAGCAGTGACACAGGCTCCTACAATGAGCAGTTCTTC	CASSDTGSYNEQFF	many	-	TRBV2	TRBJ2-1
TGTGCCAGCGGTGAAGCCCCAGAGTATGGCTACACCTTC	CASGEAPEYGYTF	few	-	TRBV6-1	TRBJ1-2
TGTGCCAGCAGTGAAAGGGGGACAGGGCCTAGTGATTACGAGTCCTACGAGCAGTACTTC	CASSERGTGPSDYESYEQYF	few	TRBD1	TRBV6-1	TRBJ2-7
TGCGCCAGCAGCTATATTGCGAACACTGAAGCTTTCTTT	CASSYIANTEAFF	few	-	TRBV5-1	TRBJ1-1
TGCGCCAGCAGCCTCGGGGGGTCTCAAGAGCAGTACTTC	CASSLGGSQEQYF	-	TRBD2	TRBV5-1	TRBJ2-7
TGTGCCACCAGTGATCCACTGGGCGCAGGGGGCACAGATACGCAGTATTTT	CATSDPLGAGGTDTQYF	few	-	TRBV24-1	TRBJ2-3
TGTGCCAGCTCAGGGGACCGTACGACAGCGACATATCAGCCCCAGCATTTT	CASSGDRTTATYQPQHF	few	-	TRBV28	TRBJ1-5
TGTGCCAGCAGCCCGACGGACACTGAAGCTTTCTTT	CASSPTDTEAFF	-	-	TRBV5-8	TRBJ1-1
TGCGCCAGCAGCCAAGACCATCGGAGGACAGGCTATGGCTACACCTTC	CASSQDHRRTGYGYTF	-	TRBD1	TRBV4-1	TRBJ1-2
TGTGCCTGGAGTGTATGGGGCAGCTCTGGAAACACCATATATTTT	CAWSVWGSSGNTIYF	-	-	TRBV30	TRBJ1-3
TGTGCCAGCAGCTCTTGGACAAACCGACACCTCGAAGAGCAGTTCTTC	CASSSWTNRHLEEQFF	-	-	TRBV7-3	TRBJ2-1
TGCAGTGCTAGGCGTGAGAGCAATCAGCCCCAGCATTTT	CSARRESNQPQHF	many	-	TRBV20-1	TRBJ1-5
TGTGCCAGCAGCTCCGGGTCCTTCAATGAGCAGTTCTTC	CASSSGSFNEQFF	many	-	TRBV7-3	TRBJ2-1
TGCAGTGCTAGAGAGGGGGAGGAGGGCTACACCTTC	CSAREGEEGYTF	few	-	TRBV20-1	TRBJ1-2
TGTGCCAGCAGCTTGGGACAGGTCCTCTACGAGCAGTACTTC	CASSLGQVLYEQYF	many	TRBD1	TRBV12-3/TRBV12-4	TRBJ2-7
TGTGCCAGTAGTCCTTATAGCGGAAGTCCCGATGAGCAGTTCTTC	CASSPYSGSPDEQFF	-	-	TRBV19	TRBJ2-1
TGTGCTAGCAGCTCGCCCCTCGGGGCCCAGTACTTC	CASSSPLGAQYF	many	-	TRBV7-7	TRBJ2-5
TGCGCCAGCAGCCGATCCGGGACAGGGGGTAGCAATGAGCAGTTCTTC	CASSRSGTGGSNEQFF	-	TRBD1	TRBV5-1	TRBJ2-1
TGTGCCTGGAGTCCGGGACTGCGAATATACGAGCAGTACTTC	CAWSPGLRIYEQYF	-	-	TRBV30	TRBJ2-7
TGTGCCAGCAGAGAAGTCCCTGTCGAGGTAGCCACCTTC	CASREVPVEVATF	few	-	TRBV12-3/TRBV12-4	TRBJ1-2
TGTGCCAGCAGTGATTTCTCAGGGTCAGGAGGCTACACCTTC	CASSDFSGSGGYTF	few	-	TRBV25-1	TRBJ1-2
TGTGCCAGCAGCTTAGTGAGTCTAGCGGGAGGCGAGCAGTACTTC	CASSLVSLAGGEQYF	many	TRBD2	TRBV7-9	TRBJ2-7
TGTGCCAGCAGTCCGGAACAGGGTGGGGCTTTCTTT	CASSPEQGGAFF	many	-	TRBV12-3/TRBV12-4	TRBJ1-1